The source of this T cell receptor beta chain is a study of blood T cell repertoires in COVID-19. Study background: Donors in the United States, Italy and Spain gave samples during acute or convalescent COVID-19. Sources were T cells, B-cell-depleted T cells, or PBMCs; the material itself was cDNA or gDNA.

Germline V gene lookup returns CDR1 SQVTM and CDR2 ANQGSEA. V trimming: 1 base; J trimming: 6 bases; junction bases outside the gene matches: 0. The CDR3 spans 12 residues. Authors' analysis steps: The authors estimated nucleated cell counts from reference gene primer amplification. Repertoires were generated with immunoSEQ multiplex PCR, while TCRdb's copy carries only in-frame clones and drops some. V and J calls and clone size come straight from that table; D and trimming were deduced from the DNA. Among 150,000 to 200,000 clones, 80% to 90% were seen once, and the ten largest hold 1.5% to 2%. The genes are TRBV29-1 and TRBJ2-1, with 7 bases lining up with TRBD1. The sequence was obtained from a young man who had recovered from COVID-19. The sequenced sample was peripheral blood. The CDR3 bases are TGCAGCGTTGAAGCAGGGGGCAATGAGCAGTTCTTC. This translates into CSVEAGGNEQFF.